This passage covers 8 T cell receptor beta chains from one sample sequenced in a study of CD8+CD57+ T cells in acquired aplastic anemia. Both TCR beta VDJ combination and CDR3 sequence profiling were carried out. Genomic DNA was the template for this profiling. In TCRdb, the reads were re-called with MiXCR into one record per CDR3 protein. The sample contains 270,000 or so distinct CDR3 sequences, approximately 79% of which appear only once. Patients selected for sequencing had displayed CD8+CD57+ cell expansion by flow cytometry. The specimen sequenced was sorted CD4+, CD8+, or CD8+CD57+ T cells (not recorded which) from PBMCs. The receptors stem from a human donor with aplastic anemia.

This clonotype has only one observation. The chain uses TRBV10-3 and TRBJ2-1, with D possibly matching TRBD2 (6 bases). V was shortened by 9 bases and J by 7 bases, with 22 bases between the two germline ends. The CDR3 runs to 15 residues. Germline V lookup: CDR1 ENHRY, CDR2 SYGVKD. CDR3 nucleotides: TGTGCCATTAGTATGGGTAGCGGAGCCTCTAATGAGCAGTTCTTC. Its translation: CAISMGSGASNEQFF.

About this clonotype itself: This could be a read error, since a much larger clone is one nucleotide away. This sequence joins TRBV7-2 and TRBJ1-1; no reliable D call. Trimming cost V 0 bases and J 13 bases, with 21 bases left between them. The germline gives CDR1 SGHTA, CDR2 FQGNSA. The CDR3 runs 15 residues. DNA for the CDR3: TGTGCCAGCAGCTTAGCGGTAGGAGCCGATACGCAGGATTTCTTT. Encoded protein: CASSLAVGADTQDFF.

This sequence joins TRBV9 and TRBJ2-2; 9 bases are shared with TRBD1. In germline, CDR1 is SGDLS, CDR2 YYNGEE. V lost 3 bases, J lost 1 base, and 1 base stayed unmatched. The CDR3 is made up of 15 amino acids. CDR3 nucleotide sequence: TGTGCCAGCAGCGGGGGACAGGGGAACACCGGGGAGCTGTTTTTT. Encoded protein: CASSGGQGNTGELFF.

The V and J genes are TRBV7-2 and TRBJ2-7; tentative D call: TRBD2 (6 bases). V gave up 3 bases and J gave up 3 bases, with 24 bases separating them. The CDR3 runs 18 residues. Germline CDR1 is SGHTA and CDR2 is FQGNSA. CDR3 sequence: CASSFHPGGTALYYEQYV. The CDR3 DNA follows: TGTGCCAGCAGCTTTCATCCGGGCGGGACGGCCCTTTACTACGAGCAGTACGTC.

This clonotype was observed a single time. At one of its ends the junction is not consistent with the germline gene, which may arise from a read error. The chain is built from TRBV4-1 and TRBJ2-1, with TRBD1 identical over 7 bases. This CDR3 region has 14 residues. Germline values: CDR1 MGHRA, CDR2 YSYEKL. CDR3 region: CASSTRQGSNEQFF. CDR3 bases: TGTGCCAGCAGCACCCGACAGGGCTCAAATGAGCAGTTCTTC.

The rearrangement links TRBV7-2 to TRBJ2-1, with unresolved D. Between the trimmed V and J ends, which lost 8 bases and 5 bases, there was a span of 10 bases. Germline CDR1 reads SGHTA; CDR2 reads FQGNSA. CDR3 length: 12 residues. This chain's CDR3 is CASSDGNNEQFF. DNA for the CDR3: TGTGCCAGCTCAGACGGAAACAATGAGCAGTTCTTC.

The table lists this clonotype with a count of one. J is TRBJ2-3 and V is TRBV7-8; the D call may be TRBD1 or TRBD2 (6 bases each). V lost 5 bases, J lost 10 bases, and 16 bases lay in between. Germline V lookup: CDR1 SGHVS, CDR2 FQNEAQ. The CDR3 covers 13 residues. Here the CDR3 reads CASSAGGTEAQYF. The CDR3 coding sequence is TGTGCCAGCAGCGCCGGGGGCACGGAAGCGCAGTATTTT.

About this clonotype: One junction end disagrees with the germline gene, perhaps due to a read error. The rearrangement links TRBV24-1 to TRBJ1-6; D possibly corresponds to TRBD1 (5 bases). The CDR3 is 15 residues long. Germline V gene lookup returns CDR1 KGHDR and CDR2 SFDVKD. DNA of the CDR3: TGTGCCAGCAGTACCATCCACGGGGGGAATTCACACCTCCACTTT. Amino acids: CASSTIHGGNSHLHF.